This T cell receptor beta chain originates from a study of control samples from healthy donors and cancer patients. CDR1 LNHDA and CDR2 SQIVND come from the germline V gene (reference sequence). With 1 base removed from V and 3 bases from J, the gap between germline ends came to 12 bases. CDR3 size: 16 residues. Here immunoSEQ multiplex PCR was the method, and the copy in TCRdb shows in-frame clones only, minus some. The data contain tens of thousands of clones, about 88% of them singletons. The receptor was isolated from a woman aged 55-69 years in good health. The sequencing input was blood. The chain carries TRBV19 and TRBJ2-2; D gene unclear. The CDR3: CASSIGGRVYTGELFF. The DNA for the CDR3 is TGTGCCAGTAGTATAGGGGGTAGGGTGTACACCGGGGAGCTGTTTTTT.